The clone carrying this T cell receptor (beta chain) was observed once. As yet, its antigen is unknown. The CDR3 spans 15 residues. Germline values: CDR1 MNHEY, CDR2 SMNVEV (reference sequence). Germline trimming cut 2 bases from V and 4 bases from J; bases unmatched to any gene: 4. Researchers ran the PCR with 60 Vbeta and 13 Jbeta primers. The repertoire was sequenced with immunoSEQ multiplex PCR; TCRdb's copy has only in-frame clones and lacks some. The repertoire consists of about 170,000 clones, with about 88% occurring once and the leading ten covering 2.5% to 3%. This record comes from a study of cytomegalovirus exposure and HLA in healthy donors. Study findings and constraints: Later analysis associated a missense DCLRE1C variant with TCR beta V- and J-gene trimming.

The receptor was derived from a man aged 25 to 40 in good health and CMV-seropositive. This chain links TRBV27 with TRBJ2-5, with TRBD1 identical over 10 bases. Sequences were obtained from PBMCs. This chain's CDR3 is CASSLGDRGRETQYF. As DNA, the CDR3 is TGTGCCAGCAGTTTAGGGGACAGGGGCAGAGAGACCCAGTACTTC.